Given below is one TCR beta chain in context. Its specificity is not known. The data belong to a study of blood T cells in healthy people across ages. About the study: About one barcoded beta molecule per two T cells came from capture by template switching. Findings and caveats of the study: There were more naive CD4+ cells and higher diversity in long-lived donors than in aged donors. Diversity of TCR beta per million T cells declined in a roughly linear way with age.

Losses at the gene ends were 5 bases for V and 9 bases for J; bases not matched to a gene: 8. CDR1 is SGHVS, CDR2 FQNEAQ, per germline. CDR3 length: 14 residues. The use of a sample-barcoded 5' primer and a J-beta primer mix characterized a second PCR of about 7 to 12 cycles. One entry per CDR3 protein results from TCRdb running MiXCR on the 5' RACE reads. This table holds around 2 million distinct CDR3 sequences, about two fifths found once. The genes are TRBV7-8 and TRBJ2-1; 9 bases agree with TRBD2. The sequenced material came from blood. The TCR comes from a human donor in good health. CDR3 sequence: CASSPVGGGGEQFF. The CDR3 DNA reads TGTGCCAGCAGCCCCGTAGGCGGGGGGGGTGAGCAGTTCTTC.